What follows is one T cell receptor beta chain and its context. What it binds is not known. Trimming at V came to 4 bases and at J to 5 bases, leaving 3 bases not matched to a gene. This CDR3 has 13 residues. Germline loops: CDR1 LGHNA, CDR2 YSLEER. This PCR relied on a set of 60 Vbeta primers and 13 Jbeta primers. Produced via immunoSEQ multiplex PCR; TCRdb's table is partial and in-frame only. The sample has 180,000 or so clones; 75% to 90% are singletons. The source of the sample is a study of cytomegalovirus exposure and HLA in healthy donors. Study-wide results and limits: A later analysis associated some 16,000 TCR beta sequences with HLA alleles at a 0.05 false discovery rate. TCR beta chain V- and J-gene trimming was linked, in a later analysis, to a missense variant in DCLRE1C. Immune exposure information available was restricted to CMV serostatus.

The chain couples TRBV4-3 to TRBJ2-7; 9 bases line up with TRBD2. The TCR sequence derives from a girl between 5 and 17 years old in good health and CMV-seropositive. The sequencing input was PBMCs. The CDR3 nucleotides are TGCGCCAGCAGCCGAGTAGCGGGAGACGAGCAGTACTTC. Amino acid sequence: CASSRVAGDEQYF.